Described below is a single T cell receptor (beta chain) sequence and its context. It has no known antigen specificity. No base qualities exist here, and no much larger clone lies one base off it. Spanning cysteine to phenylalanine, the CDR3 consists of 16 amino acids. Only the CDR3 DNA stays, 48 bases, in frame from base 1. V is pared back by 0 bases and J by 4 bases, with 14 bases lying between the germline termini. For CDR1 and CDR2, the germline V gene lists MGHRA and YSYEKL. The time point label here, explained by the study, means: newly diagnosed GD, antithyroid drugs for less than 3 months. For both TCR sequencing and RNA sequencing, RNA was extracted from PBMCs using TRIzol. The diagnosis of Graves' disease was made according to American Thyroid Association guidelines. The patients came from an endocrinology department in Xi'an, China. Each patient gave around 9.2 milliliters of peripheral blood, collected in an EDTA anticoagulant tube. Ficoll Paque Plus density gradient separation was used to isolate PBMCs, and no additional T cell sorting was done. An Agilent 2100 Bioanalyzer and agarose gel were used to check RNA quality, and a NanoDrop 2000 was used to measure RNA concentration.

These data come from a study of regulatory T cells in long-lasting Graves disease (dated by TCRdb to the early 2020s). The study in broad terms: Antithyroid drugs had been taken for less than 3 months by newly diagnosed Graves' disease patients. Peripheral blood TCR sequencing and RNA sequencing compared persistent Graves' disease patients with newly diagnosed Graves' disease patients. The study was conducted in China and was registered as a clinical trial. A total of some 33 samples were covered by TCR sequencing, comprising around 13 persistent and 20 newly diagnosed Graves' disease patients. The study at large found these results: Lower TCR Shannon entropy and fewer highly expanded clones were observed in persistent Graves' disease patients than in newly diagnosed patients, which suggested clonal expansion. Only the TCR beta chain was sequenced and analyzed. Because the primary lesion, thyroid tissue, could not be accessed, the study looked at peripheral blood alone. The authors noted that the small sample size was a limitation that may lower accuracy. More public clonotypes were shared among persistent patients (roughly 2,700) than among newly diagnosed patients (966). Persistent disease showed preferential use of TRBV28, TRBJ1-2 and TRBJ2-5, whereas newly diagnosed disease favored TRBV20-1 and TRBJ2-1.

Library prep was done by multiplex PCR. This sample was sequenced with an Illumina HiSeq 4000. CDR3 regions were amplified by Arm-PCR with iRepertoire HTBI primers to construct TCR beta libraries. Before sequencing, the PCR products went through gel purification. The authors processed their data as follows. Gene usage analysis of CDR3 amino acid clonotypes used the 62 TRBV and about 13 TRBJ segments found across samples. COPE and FqMerger were used to merge filtered high-quality paired reads into contigs. BLAST was used to align contigs to the IMGT TRBV, TRBD and TRBJ reference genes, and CDR3 was defined following IMGT. Any clonotype with a frequency above 0.1% was classified as a highly expanded clone. Shannon entropy was used to measure repertoire diversity, and the Gini coefficient was used to measure V-J evenness. Clonotypes shared by more than one individual were considered public. In TCRdb, the public reads were trimmed at Q25 with fastp and aligned with MiXCR, with productive beta chains retained. Rows with a matching CDR3 protein are joined into one entry that keeps the most common DNA and genes. Here the V and J calls rest on TCRdb's processing, not on the authors' analysis. This sample is represented by roughly 380,000 distinct CDR3 sequences; roughly 17% of them were singletons. The top ten clonotypes cover roughly 29% of the sample.

This sample was shared with a second study, whose subject was T cells in Graves' hyperthyroidism and ophthalmopathy. The second study also describes: Stable Graves' hyperthyroidism was defined as no progression to ophthalmopathy during 18 months of follow-up. Hyperthyroidism patients were newly diagnosed, had a disease duration of under 2 months, and were aged 18 to 65 years. Patients with uncontrolled infections, other autoimmune diseases, pregnancy or lactation were excluded. Diagnoses were based on clinical symptoms, serum thyroxine and TRAb, thyroid ultrasound and orbital computed tomography. A first-round RT-PCR of the TCR CDR3 used the HTBI primer set with the Qiagen OneStep RT-PCR kit. Blood samples also contained most of the expanded thyroid clonotypes (frequency above 0.001), which suggests that blood repertoires may reflect thyroid immune responses. A 13 V-J signature model separated ophthalmopathy from stable hyperthyroidism, with roughly 88% sensitivity and roughly 81% specificity in cross-validation and 80%/75% in testing. In validation, progression to ophthalmopathy was predicted by the model with around 71% sensitivity and 72% to 85% specificity, a median of 6.5 months before onset. A discovery cohort of fewer than 110 patients, 43 with Graves' ophthalmopathy and 57 with stable Graves' hyperthyroidism, was used to find distinguishing TCR V-J signatures. An independent validation cohort of around 19 hyperthyroidism patients and 17 patients who later progressed to ophthalmopathy tested prospective prediction of ophthalmopathy. For training and testing, the 80 to 100 patients in the discovery cohort were randomly divided in a 7:3 ratio. In six Graves' hyperthyroidism patients, the study also compared T-cell repertoires from thyroid tissue with T-cell repertoires from blood. Once sampling was done, hyperthyroidism patients were given methimazole at a starting dose of 30 mg daily, whereas ophthalmopathy patients were given high-dose intravenous methylprednisolone. A second multiplex PCR round built the libraries, followed by size selection and purification. The libraries were sequenced on an Illumina HiSeq2000 using paired-end 100 bp reads. SOAPnuke was used to process the raw data, throwing out any read that contained adapters or uncalled bases, had a mean Phred below 15, or lacked an exact constant-primer or identifier match. COPE v1.2.5 was used to merge high-quality paired reads, and clonotypes were defined as unique nucleotide sequences. MiTCR v1.1 was used to align the clonotypes against IMGT TRBV, TRBD and TRBJ reference segments. Analysis was restricted to V-J combinations with a frequency above 0.0001, which covered 98% to 99.2% of repertoires. The TCS score was defined as the ratio of F50 (clonal expansion) to E x V (chaos), calculated using BLOSUM62-based TCRdist between CDR3 peptides within each V-J. Welch's t-statistics and random forest reduced some 510 V-J features to roughly 13, which were used in a naive Bayes classifier (R e1071). No statistical method was used to set the sample size in advance, and investigators knew the group allocation. TCR Vbeta CDR3 sequencing of roughly 140 peripheral blood samples (roughly 43 ophthalmopathy, roughly 74 hyperthyroidism and roughly 17 progressor patients) is reported in the paper.

This specimen consisted of peripheral blood mononuclear cells (PBMCs), obtained at new diagnosis, from a patient treated with antithyroid drugs. The chain uses TRBV4-1 and TRBJ2-3; TRBD1 is a weak D gene call, 7 bases matching. The source of this sequence is a middle-aged man with Graves disease. Donor details come from another sample of the same person, matched by shared clones. The DNA reads TGCGCCAGCAGCCAAGATCGGCCAGGGGGGTCAGATACGCAGTATTTT. It translates as CASSQDRPGGSDTQYF.